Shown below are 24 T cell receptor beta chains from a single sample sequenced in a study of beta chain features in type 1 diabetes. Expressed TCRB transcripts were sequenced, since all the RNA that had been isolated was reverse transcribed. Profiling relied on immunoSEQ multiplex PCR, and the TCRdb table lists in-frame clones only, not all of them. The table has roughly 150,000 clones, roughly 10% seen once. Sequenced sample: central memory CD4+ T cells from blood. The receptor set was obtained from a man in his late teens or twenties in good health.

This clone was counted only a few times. DNA of the CDR3: TGTGCCAGCAGAACAAGGGCAGGGATATATGGCTACACCTTC. Protein product: CASRTRAGIYGYTF. This chain connects TRBV28 to TRBJ1-2, with D perhaps matching TRBD1 (5 bases). CDR3 length: 14 residues. Germline assignment: CDR1 MDHEN and CDR2 SYDVKM. V gave up 6 bases and J gave up 5 bases, with 16 bases separating them.

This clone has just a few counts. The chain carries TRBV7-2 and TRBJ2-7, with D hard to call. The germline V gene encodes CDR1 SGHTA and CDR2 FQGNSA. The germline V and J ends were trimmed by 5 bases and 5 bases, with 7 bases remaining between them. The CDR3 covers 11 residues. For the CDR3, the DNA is TGTGCCAGCAGCCCCTATCACGAGCAGTACTTC. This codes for CASSPYHEQYF.

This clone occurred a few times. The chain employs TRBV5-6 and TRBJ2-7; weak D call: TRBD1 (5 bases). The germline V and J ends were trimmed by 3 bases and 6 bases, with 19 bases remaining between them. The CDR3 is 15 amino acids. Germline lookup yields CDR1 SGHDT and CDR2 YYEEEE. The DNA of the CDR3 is TGTGCCAGCAGCTGGGGCGACAGTGCCCTCGGCGAGCAGTACTTC. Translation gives CASSWGDSALGEQYF.

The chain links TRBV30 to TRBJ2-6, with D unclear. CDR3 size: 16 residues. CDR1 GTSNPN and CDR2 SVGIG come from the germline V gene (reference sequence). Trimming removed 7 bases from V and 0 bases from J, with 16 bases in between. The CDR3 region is CASDLGLSSGANVLTF. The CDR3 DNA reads TGTGCCTCGGACCTCGGCTTGAGCTCTGGGGCCAACGTCCTGACTTTC. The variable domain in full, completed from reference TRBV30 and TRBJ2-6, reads SQTIHQWPATLVQPVGSPLSLECTVEGTSNPNLYWYRQAAGRGLQLLFYSVGIGQISSEVPQNLSASRPQDRQFILSSKKLLLSDSGFYLCASDLGLSSGANVLTFGAGSRLTVL.

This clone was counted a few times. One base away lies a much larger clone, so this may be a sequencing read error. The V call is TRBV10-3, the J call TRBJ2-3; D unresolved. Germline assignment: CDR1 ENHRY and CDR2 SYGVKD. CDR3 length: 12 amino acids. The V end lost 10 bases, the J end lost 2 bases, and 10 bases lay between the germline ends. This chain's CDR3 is CATATTTDTQYF. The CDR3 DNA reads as TGTGCCACCGCAACCACCACAGATACGCAGTATTTT.

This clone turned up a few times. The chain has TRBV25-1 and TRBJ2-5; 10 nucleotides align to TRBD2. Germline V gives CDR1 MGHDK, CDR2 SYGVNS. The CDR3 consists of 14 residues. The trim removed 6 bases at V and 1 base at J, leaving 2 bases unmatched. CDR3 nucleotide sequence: TGTGCCAGCAGGCTAGCGGGGGTCCAAGAGACCCAGTACTTC. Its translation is CASRLAGVQETQYF.

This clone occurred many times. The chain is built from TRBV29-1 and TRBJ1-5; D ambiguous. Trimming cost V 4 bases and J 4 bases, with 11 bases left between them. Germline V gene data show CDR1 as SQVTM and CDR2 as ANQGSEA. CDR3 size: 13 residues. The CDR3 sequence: CSVGGGLNQPQHF. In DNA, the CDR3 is TGCAGCGTTGGTGGTGGGCTTAATCAGCCCCAGCATTTT.

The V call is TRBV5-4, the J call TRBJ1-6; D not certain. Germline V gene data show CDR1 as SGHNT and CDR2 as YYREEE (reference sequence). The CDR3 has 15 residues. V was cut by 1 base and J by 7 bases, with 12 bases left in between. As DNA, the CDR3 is TGTGCCAGCAGCTTGATCGAGCAGATCAATTCACCCCTCCACTTT. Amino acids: CASSLIEQINSPLHF.

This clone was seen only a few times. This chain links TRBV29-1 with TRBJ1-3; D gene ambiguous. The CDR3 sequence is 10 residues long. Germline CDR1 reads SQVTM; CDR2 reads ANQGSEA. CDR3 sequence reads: CWPSGNTIYF. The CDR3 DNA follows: TGCTGGCCCTCTGGAAACACCATATATTTT.

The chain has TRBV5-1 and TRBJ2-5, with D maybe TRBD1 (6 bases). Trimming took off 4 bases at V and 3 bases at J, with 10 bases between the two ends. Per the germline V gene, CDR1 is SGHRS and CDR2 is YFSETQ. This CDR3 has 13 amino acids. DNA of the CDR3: TGCGCCAGCAGCCAGGACAGAGAAGAGACCCAGTACTTC. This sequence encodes CASSQDREETQYF. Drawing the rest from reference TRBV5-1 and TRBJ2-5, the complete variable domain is KAGVTQTPRYLIKTRGQQVTLSCSPISGHRSVSWYQQTPGQGLQFLFEYFSETQRNKGNFPGRFSGRQFSNSRSEMNVSTLELGDSALYLCASSQDREETQYFGPGTRLLVL.

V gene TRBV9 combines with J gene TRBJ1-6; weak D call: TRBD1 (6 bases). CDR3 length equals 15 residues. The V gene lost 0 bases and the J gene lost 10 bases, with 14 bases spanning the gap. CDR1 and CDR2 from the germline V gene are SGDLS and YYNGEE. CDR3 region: CASSVEGRGTSPLHF. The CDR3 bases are TGTGCCAGCAGCGTAGAAGGCAGGGGTACCTCACCCCTCCACTTT.

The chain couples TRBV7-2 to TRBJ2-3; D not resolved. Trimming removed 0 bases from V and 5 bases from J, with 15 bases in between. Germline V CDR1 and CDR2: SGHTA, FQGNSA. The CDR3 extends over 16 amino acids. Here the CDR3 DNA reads TGTGCCAGCAGCTTAGCCAGATTAGGTTGGAAAGATACGCAGTATTTT. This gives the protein CASSLARLGWKDTQYF.

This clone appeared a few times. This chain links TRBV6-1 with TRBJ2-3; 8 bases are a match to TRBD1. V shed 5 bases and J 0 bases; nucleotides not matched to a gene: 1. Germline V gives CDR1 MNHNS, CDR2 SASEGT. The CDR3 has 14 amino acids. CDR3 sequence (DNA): TGTGCCAGCAGTCAGGGGGCTAGCACAGATACGCAGTATTTT. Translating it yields CASSQGASTDTQYF.

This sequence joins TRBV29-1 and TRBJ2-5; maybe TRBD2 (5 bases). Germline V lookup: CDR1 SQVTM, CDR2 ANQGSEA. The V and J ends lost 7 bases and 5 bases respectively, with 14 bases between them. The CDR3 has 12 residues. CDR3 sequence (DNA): TGCAGCGCCGGCCGGGAAGGGGAGACCCAGTACTTC. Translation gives CSAGREGETQYF.

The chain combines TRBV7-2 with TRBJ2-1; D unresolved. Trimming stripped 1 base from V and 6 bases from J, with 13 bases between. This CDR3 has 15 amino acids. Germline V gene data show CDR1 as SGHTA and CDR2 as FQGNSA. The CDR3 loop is CASSLDPKVINEQFF. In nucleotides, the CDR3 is TGTGCCAGCAGCTTAGATCCTAAGGTTATCAATGAGCAGTTCTTC. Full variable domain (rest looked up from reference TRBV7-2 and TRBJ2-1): GAGVSQSPSNKVTEKGKDVELRCDPISGHTALYWYRQSLGQGLEFLIYFQGNSAPDKSGLPSDRFSAERTGGSVSTLTIQRTQQEDSAVYLCASSLDPKVINEQFFGPGTRLTVL.

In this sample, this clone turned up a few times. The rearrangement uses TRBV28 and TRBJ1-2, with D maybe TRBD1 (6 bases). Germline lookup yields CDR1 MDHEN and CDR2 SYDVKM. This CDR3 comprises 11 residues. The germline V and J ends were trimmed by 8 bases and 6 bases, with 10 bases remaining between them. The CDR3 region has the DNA TGTGCCAGCTATACAGGGAATGGCTACACCTTC. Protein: CASYTGNGYTF.

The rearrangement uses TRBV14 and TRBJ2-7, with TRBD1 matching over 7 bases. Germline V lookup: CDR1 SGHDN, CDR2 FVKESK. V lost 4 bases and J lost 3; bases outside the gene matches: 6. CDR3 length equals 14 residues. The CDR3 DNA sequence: TGTGCCAGCAGCCCTACAGGGGTGAGCTACGAGCAGTACTTC. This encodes CASSPTGVSYEQYF.

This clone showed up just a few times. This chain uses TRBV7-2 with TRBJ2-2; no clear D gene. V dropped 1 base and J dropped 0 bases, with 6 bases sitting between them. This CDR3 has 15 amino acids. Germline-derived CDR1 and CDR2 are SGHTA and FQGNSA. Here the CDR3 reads CASSLGSSNTGELFF. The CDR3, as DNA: TGTGCCAGCAGCTTAGGGTCGTCGAACACCGGGGAGCTGTTTTTT. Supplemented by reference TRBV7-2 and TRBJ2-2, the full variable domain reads GAGVSQSPSNKVTEKGKDVELRCDPISGHTALYWYRQSLGQGLEFLIYFQGNSAPDKSGLPSDRFSAERTGGSVSTLTIQRTQQEDSAVYLCASSLGSSNTGELFFGEGSRLTVL.

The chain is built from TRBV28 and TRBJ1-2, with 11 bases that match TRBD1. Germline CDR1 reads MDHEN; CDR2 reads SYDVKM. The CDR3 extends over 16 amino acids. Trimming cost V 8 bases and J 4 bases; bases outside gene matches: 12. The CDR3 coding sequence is TGTGCCAGCGGCGCCTTGGACAGGGGGCTAAGCTATGGCTACACCTTC. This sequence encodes CASGALDRGLSYGYTF.

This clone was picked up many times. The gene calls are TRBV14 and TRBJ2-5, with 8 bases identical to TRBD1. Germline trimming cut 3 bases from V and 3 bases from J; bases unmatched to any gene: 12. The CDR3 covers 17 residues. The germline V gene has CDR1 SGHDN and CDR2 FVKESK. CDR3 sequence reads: CASSHKVRTGLKETQYF. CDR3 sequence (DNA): TGTGCCAGCAGCCATAAAGTCCGGACAGGGCTTAAAGAGACCCAGTACTTC.

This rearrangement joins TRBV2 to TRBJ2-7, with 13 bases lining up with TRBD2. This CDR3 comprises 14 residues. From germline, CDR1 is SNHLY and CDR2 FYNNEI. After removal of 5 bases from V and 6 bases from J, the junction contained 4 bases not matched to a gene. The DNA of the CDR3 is TGTGCCAGCAGTTGGACTAGCGGGAGCCGCGAGCAGTACTTC. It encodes CASSWTSGSREQYF.

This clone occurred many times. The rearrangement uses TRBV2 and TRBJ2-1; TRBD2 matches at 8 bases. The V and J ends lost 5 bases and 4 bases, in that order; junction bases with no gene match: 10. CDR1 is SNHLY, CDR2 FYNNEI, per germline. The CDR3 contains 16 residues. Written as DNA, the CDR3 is TGTGCCAGCAGTTTGAGCGGGAGCGGAAGGTACAATGAGCAGTTCTTC. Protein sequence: CASSLSGSGRYNEQFF.

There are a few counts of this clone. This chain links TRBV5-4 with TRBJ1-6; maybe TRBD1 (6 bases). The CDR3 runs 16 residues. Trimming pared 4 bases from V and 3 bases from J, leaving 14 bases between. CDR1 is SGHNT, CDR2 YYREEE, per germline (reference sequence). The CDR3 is CASSHADSLYNSPLHF. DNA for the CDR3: TGTGCCAGCAGCCATGCGGACAGTCTCTATAATTCACCCCTCCACTTT.

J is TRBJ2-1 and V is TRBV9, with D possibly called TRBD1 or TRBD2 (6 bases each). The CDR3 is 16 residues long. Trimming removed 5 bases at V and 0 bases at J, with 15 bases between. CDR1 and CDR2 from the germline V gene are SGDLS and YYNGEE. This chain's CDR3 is CASSRLGGGSYNEQFF. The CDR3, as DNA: TGTGCCAGCAGTCGCCTTGGAGGGGGCTCCTACAATGAGCAGTTCTTC.